This TCR beta chain was obtained from a study of tumor-infiltrating lymphocytes in oesophageal squamous cell carcinoma. This clonotype was picked up a small number of times. Each CDR3 protein gets one entry after TCRdb re-called the PCR reads with MiXCR. The data show about 19,000 distinct CDR3 sequences, over 40% seen once. The sequence came from a male donor with esophageal squamous cell carcinoma. Sequenced: normal esophageal tissue next to the tumor.

CDR3 sequence (DNA): TGTGCCAGCAGCGCCAGGGGAACCGACTCCTACGAGCAGTACTTC. This encodes CASSARGTDSYEQYF. J is TRBJ2-7 and V is TRBV9; D might be TRBD1 (6 bases). From germline, CDR1 is SGDLS and CDR2 YYNGEE. The CDR3 totals 15 residues. V gave up 3 bases and J gave up 0 bases, with 13 bases separating them.